Each of the 27 T cell receptor beta chains below was sequenced from the same sample in a study of blood T cell repertoires in COVID-19. The repertoire was sequenced with immunoSEQ multiplex PCR; TCRdb's copy has only in-frame clones and lacks some. Among about 260,000 clones listed, 88% were seen once. Sequenced sample: peripheral blood. The receptors stem from a human donor in a cohort sampled during active COVID-19.

This rearrangement joins TRBV29-1 to TRBJ2-3, with TRBD2 as a possible D gene (7 bases). CDR3 length: 14 residues. The V end lost 7 bases, the J end lost 1 base, and 15 bases lay between the germline ends. Germline values: CDR1 SQVTM, CDR2 ANQGSEA. The DNA for the CDR3 is TGCAGCGGGGGGGGGCTTAGTGGCACAGATACGCAGTATTTT. This sequence encodes CSGGGLSGTDTQYF.

This clone appeared a single time. The V call is TRBV10-1, the J call TRBJ2-2; 10 bases are shared with TRBD2. Germline trimming cut 8 bases from V and 4 bases from J; bases unmatched to any gene: 10. There are 16 residues in the CDR3. Germline-derived CDR1 and CDR2 are WNHNN and SYGVQD (reference sequence). CDR3 sequence: CASCPLSGGRTGELFF. The CDR3 nucleotides read TGCGCCAGCTGTCCCCTTAGCGGGGGGCGCACCGGGGAGCTGTTTTTT.

The genes are TRBV7-2 and TRBJ1-5; D remains unclear. V was clipped by 2 bases and J by 0 bases, with 5 bases between them. The CDR3 runs 14 residues. Germline V gene lookup returns CDR1 SGHTA and CDR2 FQGNSA. CDR3 in amino acids: CASSLSNSNQPQHF. The DNA of the CDR3 is TGTGCCAGCAGCTTATCCAATAGCAATCAGCCCCAGCATTTT. The full variable domain, rest sourced from reference TRBV7-2 and TRBJ1-5, is GAGVSQSPSNKVTEKGKDVELRCDPISGHTALYWYRQSLGQGLEFLIYFQGNSAPDKSGLPSDRFSAERTGGSVSTLTIQRTQQEDSAVYLCASSLSNSNQPQHFGDGTRLSIL.

The rearrangement links TRBV18 to TRBJ2-7, with 10 bases aligning to TRBD1. The CDR3 is 18 residues long. With V trimmed by 1 base and J by 3 bases, 12 bases remained unmatched. Germline V lookup: CDR1 KGHSH, CDR2 LQKENI. This chain's CDR3 is CASSPLSLVRDRGYEQYF. Here the CDR3 DNA reads TGTGCCAGCTCACCACTGTCGTTAGTCCGGGACAGGGGCTACGAGCAGTACTTC.

The gene calls are TRBV11-2 and TRBJ2-7, with a tentative D call TRBD1 (6 bases). CDR3 size: 14 residues. Per germline, CDR1 SGHAT and CDR2 FQNNGV. V lost 3 bases to trimming and J lost 0 bases, with 9 bases between them. The CDR3 sequence is CASSFTGSSYEQYF. The CDR3 DNA sequence: TGTGCCAGCAGCTTTACAGGGAGCTCCTACGAGCAGTACTTC.

The chain joins TRBV15 to TRBJ1-5; D is unclear. CDR1 LNHNV and CDR2 YYDKDF come from the germline V gene (reference sequence). Trimming took 3 bases from V and 7 from J, leaving 16 bases between them. The CDR3 contains 15 residues. As DNA, the CDR3 is TGTGCCACCAGCAGGACTACCAACCTCGGACAGCCCCAGCATTTT. It encodes CATSRTTNLGQPQHF.

The chain employs TRBV3-1 (or the pseudogene TRBV3-2) and TRBJ2-7; the match to TRBD2 covers 10 bases. The CDR3 runs to 18 residues. CDR1 is LGHDT, CDR2 YNNKEL, per germline (reference sequence). J lost 3 bases, V lost 6 bases, and 17 bases had no gene match. In nucleotides, the CDR3 is TGTGCCAGCAGTCCCGAGGGTATTAGCGGGGGGCAATACTACGAGCAGTACTTC. This gives the protein CASSPEGISGGQYYEQYF.

This clone was detected a few times. The V call is TRBV9, the J call TRBJ1-1; D may be TRBD1 (6 bases). The CDR3 runs 15 residues. Germline V lookup: CDR1 SGDLS, CDR2 YYNGEE. Between the trimmed V and J ends, which lost 4 bases and 1 base, there was a span of 14 bases. CDR3 in DNA: TGTGCCAGCAGCCCGCGGGGGCGTGGGAACACTGAAGCTTTCTTT. Encoded protein: CASSPRGRGNTEAFF.

V is TRBV6-5 and J is TRBJ1-5; D might be TRBD1 (5 bases). Germline values: CDR1 MNHEY, CDR2 SVGAGI. Deletions cut 4 bases from V and 3 bases from J, with 10 bases between. The CDR3 consists of 14 residues. In DNA, the CDR3 is TGTGCCAGCAGTTCGGACACACACAATCAGCCCCAGCATTTT. It specifies CASSSDTHNQPQHF.

The chain couples TRBV4-3 to TRBJ2-7; 8 positions match TRBD2. The trim removed 3 bases at V and 3 bases at J, leaving 7 bases unmatched. Germline CDR1 LGHNA, CDR2 YSLEER. The CDR3 length is 15 residues. CDR3 DNA: TGCGCCAGCAGCCAGGTAGCGGGAAGGAGCTACGAGCAGTACTTC. This codes for CASSQVAGRSYEQYF.

The rearrangement joins TRBV27 to TRBJ1-1; weak D call: TRBD1 (5 bases). This CDR3 is built from 17 residues. The germline V gene has CDR1 MNHEY and CDR2 SMNVEV (reference sequence). V lost 1 base and J lost 5, with 20 bases in between. The CDR3 DNA reads TGTGCCAGCAGTTTATATGGAGTACGGGGGGTTCGAACTGAAGCTTTCTTT. It specifies CASSLYGVRGVRTEAFF.

The chain employs TRBV4-3 and TRBJ1-1, with D perhaps matching TRBD1 (5 bases). Germline loops: CDR1 LGHNA, CDR2 YSLEER. V lost 1 base to trimming and J lost 1 base, with 16 bases between them. The CDR3 sequence is 17 residues long. This CDR3 is CASSQAGGDWENTEAFF. DNA for the CDR3: TGCGCCAGCAGCCAAGCGGGGGGGGATTGGGAGAACACTGAAGCTTTCTTT.

This clone was observed once. This sequence joins TRBV3-1 (or the pseudogene TRBV3-2) and TRBJ2-5, with D perhaps TRBD2 (5 bases). Trimming cost V 3 bases and J 4 bases, with 27 bases left between them. This CDR3 spans 19 amino acids. Germline loops: CDR1 LGHDT, CDR2 YNNKEL (reference sequence). The CDR3 loop reads CASSQAERWGDVAGETQYF. CDR3 DNA sequence: TGTGCCAGCAGCCAGGCGGAGCGCTGGGGAGATGTCGCCGGAGAGACCCAGTACTTC.

This clone has more than one count but fewer than ten. The chain links TRBV24-1 to TRBJ2-7; 7 bases fit TRBD1. Germline assignment: CDR1 KGHDR and CDR2 SFDVKD. CDR3 length: 13 amino acids. V dropped 6 bases and J dropped 1; count of bases not matched to a gene: 2. The CDR3 coding sequence is TGTGCCACCAGTACGACAGGGTCCTACGAGCAGTACTTC. Its translation is CATSTTGSYEQYF.

Worth noting for this clone: In the same sample, other DNA sequences code for this CDR3. This rearrangement joins TRBV7-2 to TRBJ2-7; the D is unclear. Germline assignment: CDR1 SGHTA and CDR2 FQGNSA. Between the trimmed V and J ends, which lost 4 bases and 3 bases, there was a span of 4 bases. This CDR3 spans 11 amino acids. The CDR3 DNA sequence: TGTGCCAGCAGCTCTTACTACGAGCAGTACTTC. Translating it yields CASSSYYEQYF.

For this clone: One end of the junction varies from germline; a read error may be responsible. The chain has TRBV2 and TRBJ2-7; TRBD2 agrees at 7 bases. The CDR3 sequence is 15 residues long. CDR1 and CDR2 (germline): SNHLY, FYNNEI. The CDR3 sequence: CASSELRELSHEQYF. The CDR3 DNA reads as TGTGCCAGCAGTGAATTGCGGGAGCTCTCCCACGAGCAGTACTTC.

The rearrangement joins TRBV19 to TRBJ2-3, with 7 bases lining up with TRBD2. The CDR3 is 16 amino acids. V was pared by 7 bases and J by 4 bases, with 14 bases of the junction left unmatched. Germline V CDR1 and CDR2: LNHDA, SQIVND (reference sequence). Here the CDR3 DNA reads TGTGCCAGTACCTCCTGGGAGGGTAGGATGGCAGATACGCAGTATTTT. Translated: CASTSWEGRMADTQYF.

The chain employs TRBV19 and TRBJ1-4, with D perhaps TRBD1 (5 bases). Trimming removed 1 base from V and 2 bases from J, with 17 bases in between. The CDR3 spans 18 residues. The germline V gene encodes CDR1 LNHDA and CDR2 SQIVND (reference sequence). The chain's CDR3 is CASSIGWRGKRTNEKLFF. The CDR3 DNA reads TGTGCCAGTAGTATAGGGTGGAGGGGCAAGAGGACTAATGAAAAACTGTTTTTT.

The chain has TRBV5-8 and TRBJ1-1; D remains unclear. The CDR3 covers 11 residues. V was shortened by 10 bases and J by 6 bases, with 13 bases between the two germline ends. CDR1 and CDR2 (germline): SGHTS, YDEGEE. The CDR3 nucleotides read TGTGCCCCCGGGTATCCGGCTGAAGCTTTCTTT. Translating it yields CAPGYPAEAFF.

V and J are TRBV6-5 and TRBJ1-1; 9 nucleotides match TRBD1. The length of the CDR3 is 16 residues. V trimming: 0 bases; J trimming: 1 base; junction bases outside the gene matches: 3. CDR1 is MNHEY, CDR2 SVGAGI, per germline. This CDR3 is CASSYSGDRANTEAFF. In nucleotides, the CDR3 is TGTGCCAGCAGTTACTCGGGGGACAGGGCGAACACTGAAGCTTTCTTT.

The genes are TRBV28 and TRBJ2-6; D gene ambiguous. V lost 5 bases and J 0 bases, leaving 2 bases between the germline ends. From germline, CDR1 is MDHEN and CDR2 SYDVKM. The CDR3 is 13 amino acids. The CDR3, as DNA: TGTGCCAGCAGTCGCTCTGGGGCCAACGTCCTGACTTTC. This codes for CASSRSGANVLTF.

This clone was seen a handful of times. The V gene is TRBV11-2, the J gene TRBJ2-2; D may be TRBD1 (5 bases). Germline assignment: CDR1 SGHAT and CDR2 FQNNGV. V was pared by 3 bases and J by 4 bases, with 15 bases between. There are 16 residues in the CDR3. As DNA, the CDR3 is TGTGCCAGCAGCTTCACATTTGTGGACACCACCGGGGAGCTGTTTTTT. It encodes CASSFTFVDTTGELFF.

The chain uses TRBV10-1 and TRBJ1-1; 8 nucleotides match TRBD1. The V segment lost 2 bases and the J segment 4 bases; nucleotides outside the gene matches: 3. CDR1 is WNHNN, CDR2 SYGVQD, per germline (reference sequence). The CDR3 totals 14 residues. CDR3 sequence: CASSETGGTTEAFF. The CDR3 DNA follows: TGCGCCAGCAGTGAGACAGGGGGGACCACTGAAGCTTTCTTT.

The V gene is TRBV4-3, the J gene TRBJ1-4; D may be TRBD1 (5 bases). Trimming took 1 base from V and 8 from J, leaving 17 bases between them. The CDR3 is 16 residues long. In germline, CDR1 is LGHNA, CDR2 YSLEER. Here the CDR3 reads CASSQVGGDLGEKLFF. CDR3 DNA: TGCGCCAGCAGCCAAGTCGGCGGGGACCTAGGGGAAAAACTGTTTTTT.

This chain links TRBV19 with TRBJ1-4; no clear D gene. Germline loops: CDR1 LNHDA, CDR2 SQIVND (reference sequence). The CDR3 covers 15 residues. V lost 3 bases and J lost 7, with 15 bases in between. In nucleotides, the CDR3 is TGTGCCAGTAGTATTATCTCGGGAGGTGGTGAAAAACTGTTTTTT. The encoded protein is CASSIISGGGEKLFF.

This chain links TRBV6-8 with TRBJ2-5; 15 bases map to TRBD2. The germline gives CDR1 MNHGY, CDR2 SAAAGT. The CDR3 loop spans 16 amino acids. Trimming removed 5 bases from V and 5 bases from J; junction bases left unmatched: 6. As DNA, the CDR3 is TGTGCCAGCAGTAGACGGACTAGCGGGAGGGGGGAGACCCAGTACTTC. Translated: CASSRRTSGRGETQYF.

The chain recombines TRBV15 with TRBJ1-1, with TRBD1 as a possible D gene (5 bases). The germline gives CDR1 LNHNV, CDR2 YYDKDF (reference sequence). Trimming pared 3 bases from V and 5 bases from J, leaving 16 bases between. CDR3 length equals 15 residues. CDR3 sequence (DNA): TGTGCCACCAGCAGTGTTCGAGAGGGGAGGACTGAAGCTTTCTTT. As protein: CATSSVREGRTEAFF.